These T cell receptor beta chains were read from a single sample in a study of metastatic and nonmetastatic thyroid tumors. With MiXCR, TCRdb reprocessed the PCR reads. Here the sample spans about 35,000 clones, around 28% being singletons. Sample: blood. The origin of the receptors is a female donor with papillary thyroid cancer or a benign thyroid nodule (not recorded which). Some clones in this sample may be carry-over from other donors' samples. Each CDR3 is given with its conserved first and last residue. A D gene is named only where the DNA matches it firmly. The size entry is marked missing in some rows and otherwise reads once, few, many or a size class.

j_call: TRBJ2-1; cdr3_length: 13; d_call: .; clone_size: .; v_call: TRBV20-1; cdr3_aa: CSASPESRVEQFF; cdr3_nt: TGCAGTGCTAGTCCCGAATCCCGTGTTGAGCAGTTCTTC
j_call: TRBJ2-3; cdr3_length: 14; d_call: TRBD1; clone_size: many; v_call: TRBV6-4; cdr3_aa: CASSDSGGADTQYF; cdr3_nt: TGTGCCAGCAGTGACTCAGGGGGCGCAGATACGCAGTATTTT
j_call: TRBJ2-7; cdr3_length: 13; d_call: .; clone_size: once; v_call: TRBV25-1; cdr3_aa: CAGSGWDRYEQYF; cdr3_nt: TGTGCCGGCAGTGGGTGGGACCGCTACGAGCAGTACTTC
j_call: TRBJ2-3; cdr3_length: 16; d_call: .; clone_size: .; v_call: TRBV11-2; cdr3_aa: CASSLGGGHRTDTQYF; cdr3_nt: TGTGCAAGCAGCTTGGGCGGGGGACACCGCACAGATACGCAGTATTTT
j_call: TRBJ2-1; cdr3_length: 13; d_call: .; clone_size: .; v_call: TRBV7-2; cdr3_aa: CASSLVSAGEQFF; cdr3_nt: TGTGCCAGCAGCTTAGTGTCTGCCGGGGAGCAGTTCTTC
j_call: TRBJ1-5; cdr3_length: 15; d_call: .; clone_size: .; v_call: TRBV20-1; cdr3_aa: CSASERGSYHQPQHF; cdr3_nt: TGCAGTGCTAGTGAGAGGGGTTCGTACCATCAGCCCCAGCATTTT
j_call: TRBJ1-4; cdr3_length: 15; d_call: .; clone_size: many; v_call: TRBV20-1; cdr3_aa: CSARDRTGLNEKLFF; cdr3_nt: TGCAGTGCTAGAGATCGAACAGGCCTTAATGAAAAACTGTTTTTT
j_call: TRBJ2-4; cdr3_length: 11; d_call: .; clone_size: many; v_call: TRBV28; cdr3_aa: CASSFKNIQYF; cdr3_nt: TGTGCCAGCAGTTTCAAAAACATTCAGTACTTC
j_call: TRBJ2-7; cdr3_length: 13; d_call: .; clone_size: few; v_call: TRBV19; cdr3_aa: CATSIRYGYEQYF; cdr3_nt: TGTGCCACTAGTATCCGGTACGGCTACGAGCAGTACTTC
j_call: TRBJ2-3; cdr3_length: 14; d_call: TRBD2; clone_size: few; v_call: TRBV10-2; cdr3_aa: CASSGRGDPDTQYF; cdr3_nt: TGCGCCAGCAGCGGGAGGGGGGACCCAGATACGCAGTATTTT
j_call: TRBJ2-3; cdr3_length: 15; d_call: .; clone_size: .; v_call: TRBV4-1; cdr3_aa: CASSPERSDTDTQYF; cdr3_nt: TGCGCCAGCAGCCCAGAGAGAAGCGACACAGATACTCAGTATTTT
j_call: TRBJ1-2; cdr3_length: 16; d_call: TRBD1; clone_size: medium-sized; v_call: TRBV28; cdr3_aa: CASLGGGLETNYGYTF; cdr3_nt: TGTGCCAGTCTAGGAGGGGGCCTTGAGACTAACTATGGCTACACCTTC
j_call: TRBJ2-7; cdr3_length: 11; d_call: .; clone_size: .; v_call: TRBV12-3/TRBV12-4; cdr3_aa: CASSHPGEQYF; cdr3_nt: TGTGCCAGCAGTCACCCGGGAGAGCAGTACTTC
j_call: TRBJ1-2; cdr3_length: 15; d_call: .; clone_size: .; v_call: TRBV4-1; cdr3_aa: CASSQEMGADYGYTF; cdr3_nt: TGCGCCAGCAGCCAAGAAATGGGGGCGGACTATGGCTACACCTTC
j_call: TRBJ2-2; cdr3_length: 14; d_call: .; clone_size: .; v_call: TRBV6-1; cdr3_aa: CASIRTANTGELFF; cdr3_nt: TGTGCCAGCATCCGGACCGCTAACACCGGGGAGCTGTTTTTT
j_call: TRBJ1-6; cdr3_length: 13; d_call: .; clone_size: many; v_call: TRBV6-4; cdr3_aa: CASSDSTNSPLHF; cdr3_nt: TGTGCCAGCAGTGACTCGACAAATTCACCCCTCCACTTT
j_call: TRBJ1-1; cdr3_length: 11; d_call: .; clone_size: many; v_call: TRBV28; cdr3_aa: CASSPVAEAFF; cdr3_nt: TGTGCCAGCAGTCCGGTGGCTGAAGCTTTCTTT
j_call: TRBJ1-1; cdr3_length: 14; d_call: .; clone_size: few; v_call: TRBV20-1; cdr3_aa: CSARPLFVDTEAFF; cdr3_nt: TGCAGTGCTAGGCCCCTATTTGTGGACACTGAAGCTTTCTTT
j_call: TRBJ2-7; cdr3_length: 15; d_call: .; clone_size: .; v_call: TRBV20-1; cdr3_aa: CSAVEHSGLRREQYF; cdr3_nt: TGTAGTGCTGTCGAACACAGTGGGTTACGTCGGGAGCAGTACTTC
j_call: TRBJ1-2; cdr3_length: 15; d_call: TRBD1; clone_size: many; v_call: TRBV9; cdr3_aa: CASSVARDRVIGYTF; cdr3_nt: TGTGCCAGCAGCGTAGCAAGAGACAGGGTAATCGGCTACACCTTC
j_call: TRBJ2-7; cdr3_length: 14; d_call: .; clone_size: .; v_call: TRBV20-1; cdr3_aa: CSVGRSTVIREQYF; cdr3_nt: TGCAGTGTTGGCCGGTCGACAGTGATTAGGGAGCAGTACTTC
j_call: TRBJ2-3; cdr3_length: 12; d_call: .; clone_size: .; v_call: TRBV7-2; cdr3_aa: CASSQGTDTQYF; cdr3_nt: TGTGCAAGCAGCCAGGGAACAGATACGCAGTATTTT
j_call: TRBJ1-6; cdr3_length: 15; d_call: .; clone_size: .; v_call: TRBV20-1; cdr3_aa: CSAREGSSGNSPLHF; cdr3_nt: TGCAGTGCTAGAGAGGGGTCTAGCGGTAATTCACCCCTCCACTTT
j_call: TRBJ2-3; cdr3_length: 16; d_call: .; clone_size: many; v_call: TRBV2; cdr3_aa: CASSGGGRSIGDTQYF; cdr3_nt: TGTGCCAGCAGTGGGGGGGGGCGGTCCATTGGGGATACGCAGTATTTT
j_call: TRBJ2-7; cdr3_length: 17; d_call: .; clone_size: .; v_call: TRBV6-4; cdr3_aa: CASSLSSGTAGRSGQYF; cdr3_nt: TGTGCCAGCAGTCTCTCCTCCGGGACTGCCGGTAGATCCGGGCAGTACTTC
j_call: TRBJ2-7; cdr3_length: 13; d_call: .; clone_size: few; v_call: TRBV30; cdr3_aa: CAWSPVGGYEKYF; cdr3_nt: TGTGCCTGGTCACCAGTCGGGGGCTACGAGAAGTACTTC
j_call: TRBJ2-1; cdr3_length: 16; d_call: TRBD2; clone_size: .; v_call: TRBV11-2; cdr3_aa: CASSLRAGVNYNEQFF; cdr3_nt: TGTGCCAGCAGCCTTCGAGCGGGAGTCAACTACAATGAGCAGTTCTTC